This passage covers 30 T cell receptor beta chains from one sample sequenced in a study of cytomegalovirus exposure and HLA in healthy donors (dated by TCRdb to the late 2010s). The library was built by means of the immunoSEQ multiplex PCR assay. A mixture of 60 forward primers for TCR Vbeta segments and 13 reverse primers for TCR Jbeta segments was used in the multiplex PCR. Entries here come from immuneACCESS through TCRdb and include only in-frame sequences with V and J called. Some clones fail to appear in such tables; in the studies checked, an unresolved V gene covers under half of the shortfall, and the cause of the remainder is unknown. The sample table records some 75,000 clones. 4.5% to 6% of the sample lies in the top ten. Input material: PBMCs. The receptor source for this set is a man aged 40-55 years in good health and CMV-seronegative.

The V call is TRBV9, the J call TRBJ2-1; 10 bases agree with TRBD1. The CDR3 has 15 residues. Germline V gives CDR1 SGDLS, CDR2 YYNGEE. The V and J ends lost 4 bases and 5 bases, in that order; junction bases with no gene match: 6. CDR3 in DNA: TGTGCCAGCAGCTTCGGACAGGGGGGCCACAATGAGCAGTTCTTC. Its translation: CASSFGQGGHNEQFF.

The chain is built from TRBV7-8 and TRBJ1-5, with 10 bases that match TRBD1. V trimming: 3 bases; J trimming: 6 bases; junction bases outside the gene matches: 5. Germline V lookup: CDR1 SGHVS, CDR2 FQNEAQ. The CDR3 runs 15 residues. CDR3: CASSFAGTGVQPQHF. CDR3 bases: TGTGCCAGCAGCTTTGCCGGGACAGGGGTTCAGCCCCAGCATTTT.

This chain links TRBV9 with TRBJ1-1; D not certain. Germline V gene sequence: CDR1 SGDLS, CDR2 YYNGEE. The CDR3 consists of 13 residues. The V end lost 0 bases, the J end lost 2 bases, and 5 bases lay between the germline ends. The CDR3 region is CASSVASNTEAFF. CDR3 DNA sequence: TGTGCCAGCAGCGTAGCTAGTAACACTGAAGCTTTCTTT.

The CDR3 protein is CASSIEDRGYGYTF. CDR3 in DNA: TGTGCCAGTAGTATAGAAGACAGGGGATATGGCTACACCTTC. The chain employs TRBV19 and TRBJ1-2; 8 bases are shared with TRBD1. Germline CDR1 and CDR2: LNHDA and SQIVND (reference sequence). The J segment lost 5 bases and the V segment lost 0 bases, leaving 2 bases of the junction unmatched. CDR3 length equals 14 residues.

The genes are TRBV5-1 and TRBJ1-5; a possible D gene is TRBD1 (5 bases). This CDR3 contains 13 residues. Germline CDR1 is SGHRS and CDR2 is YFSETQ. Trimming cost V 0 bases and J 11 bases, with 12 bases left between them. CDR3 nucleotides: TGCGCCAGCAGCTTGGTCCAGGGTTCTGCCCAGCATTTT. Translation: CASSLVQGSAQHF.

This sequence joins TRBV27 and TRBJ1-5; no clear D gene. Trimming pared 3 bases from V and 8 bases from J, leaving 11 bases between. The CDR3 spans 13 residues. The germline CDR1 and CDR2 sequences are MNHEY and SMNVEV (reference sequence). This CDR3 reads CASSFQAREPQHF. As DNA, the CDR3 is TGTGCCAGCAGTTTCCAAGCCCGAGAGCCCCAGCATTTT.

The chain combines TRBV5-1 with TRBJ2-3; a possible D gene is TRBD1 (6 bases). V was clipped by 0 bases and J by 4 bases, with 9 bases between them. The germline V gene encodes CDR1 SGHRS and CDR2 YFSETQ. This CDR3 is built from 14 residues. In DNA, the CDR3 is TGCGCCAGCAGCTTGGGGACAGCAGCAGATACGCAGTATTTT. Its translation: CASSLGTAADTQYF.

The chain combines TRBV25-1 with TRBJ2-2; the D gene is possibly TRBD1 (6 bases). Germline-derived CDR1 and CDR2 are MGHDK and SYGVNS. The V end was cut by 1 base, the J end by 7 bases, with 13 bases between. CDR3 length: 15 amino acids. The CDR3 DNA sequence: TGTGCCAGCAGTGAATGGGGGCTAGCTAGCGGGGAGCTGTTTTTT. This translates into CASSEWGLASGELFF.

The V and J genes are TRBV5-1 and TRBJ2-3, with D possibly TRBD1 on 6 matching bases. Germline V CDR1 and CDR2: SGHRS, YFSETQ. V was pared by 4 bases and J by 2 bases, with 11 bases between. This CDR3 comprises 14 residues. DNA for the CDR3: TGCGCCAGCAGCCCGGGACAAGTCACAGATACGCAGTATTTT. Protein product: CASSPGQVTDTQYF.

This sequence joins TRBV7-2 and TRBJ2-1; 11 bases match TRBD1. The CDR3 contains 16 residues. Losses at the gene ends were 6 bases for V and 7 bases for J; bases not matched to a gene: 11. CDR1 and CDR2 (germline): SGHTA, FQGNSA. CDR3 in DNA: TGTGCCAGCAGTTCTCCGGGACAGGGGGAGAGGAATGAGCAGTTCTTC. Encoded protein: CASSSPGQGERNEQFF.

The chain couples TRBV30 to TRBJ1-6, with unresolved D. Germline V CDR1 and CDR2: GTSNPN, SVGIG (reference sequence). V lost 8 bases, J lost 9 bases, and 17 bases lay in between. The CDR3 covers 13 residues. The CDR3 DNA reads TGTGCCGCCTCCGGGCCCGGGATTTCACCCCTCCACTTT. This sequence encodes CAASGPGISPLHF.

CDR3 amino acids: CASSQDPTAQFF. The CDR3 nucleotides are TGCGCCAGCAGCCAAGATCCTACCGCGCAGTTCTTC. V gene TRBV4-1 combines with J gene TRBJ2-1; D unresolved. The germline gives CDR1 MGHRA, CDR2 YSYEKL. With 0 bases removed from V and 12 bases from J, the gap between germline ends came to 9 bases. The CDR3 covers 12 residues.

The CDR3 DNA is TGCGCCAGCAGCTCCGGGAGGGTCAGCGGGGGGGCAGATACGCAGTATTTT. Its translation is CASSSGRVSGGADTQYF. The chain joins TRBV5-1 to TRBJ2-3, with 10 bases aligning to TRBD2. Losses at the gene ends were 3 bases for V and 4 bases for J; bases not matched to a gene: 11. This CDR3 contains 17 residues. Germline CDR1 reads SGHRS; CDR2 reads YFSETQ.

J is TRBJ2-1 and V is TRBV4-3; 8 bases are a match to TRBD2. CDR3 length equals 17 residues. The germline V gene has CDR1 LGHNA and CDR2 YSLEER. V gave up 0 bases and J gave up 4 bases; unmatched junction bases: 8. CDR3 sequence (DNA): TGCGCCAGCAGCCAAGAACGGGTGTCTAGCGGGTACAATGAGCAGTTCTTC. Its protein is CASSQERVSSGYNEQFF.

V is TRBV4-1 and J is TRBJ1-3, with D possibly TRBD1 on 5 matching bases. Germline loops: CDR1 MGHRA, CDR2 YSYEKL. This CDR3 is built from 14 residues. The germline V and J ends were trimmed by 6 bases and 0 bases, with 9 bases remaining between them. CDR3 sequence: CASRDTSSGNTIYF. In DNA, the CDR3 is TGCGCCAGCAGGGACACCAGCTCTGGAAACACCATATATTTT.

This chain joins TRBV4-3 and TRBJ1-2; 7 positions match TRBD1. Germline trimming cut 1 base from V and 4 bases from J; bases unmatched to any gene: 3. Per germline, CDR1 LGHNA and CDR2 YSLEER. CDR3 length: 14 amino acids. The CDR3 DNA reads as TGCGCCAGCAGCCAAGCGGGGACAGTCTATGGCTACACCTTC. Encoded protein: CASSQAGTVYGYTF.

The chain employs TRBV12-2 and TRBJ2-3; whether TRBD2, the table's D call, matches the DNA was not checked. TRBV12-2 is shown as a pseudogene. This CDR3 contains 17 residues. The CDR3 DNA reads as TGTGCAAGTCGCTTAACCGAATCTATAGCGGAGACAGATACGCAGTATTTT. Translation gives CASRLTESIAETDTQYF.

The rearrangement links TRBV14 to TRBJ2-2, with 8 nucleotides matching TRBD2. With 4 bases clipped from V and 6 bases from J, the junction kept 10 bases outside the gene matches. This CDR3 contains 16 residues. In germline, CDR1 is SGHDN, CDR2 FVKESK. The CDR3 spells CASSLLGLANPGELFF. CDR3 DNA: TGTGCCAGCAGCCTCCTTGGACTAGCAAACCCCGGGGAGCTGTTTTTT.

The chain recombines TRBV10-3 with TRBJ1-1; D unclear. The germline CDR1 and CDR2 sequences are ENHRY and SYGVKD. Between the trimmed V and J ends, which lost 6 bases and 5 bases, there was a span of 10 bases. This CDR3 spans 12 amino acids. CDR3 sequence (DNA): TGTGCCATCAGCAAGGGAGGGACTGAAGCTTTCTTT. Translated: CAISKGGTEAFF.

The V gene is TRBV28, the J gene TRBJ1-5; the D is unclear. The germline V gene encodes CDR1 MDHEN and CDR2 SYDVKM. The CDR3 covers 15 residues. With 1 base removed from V and 6 bases from J, the gap between germline ends came to 13 bases. CDR3 sequence (DNA): TGTGCCAGCAGTTTATTAGCCGCGGGATTTCAGCCCCAGCATTTT. The encoded protein is CASSLLAAGFQPQHF.

The rearrangement links TRBV5-6 to TRBJ1-2; 9 nucleotides match TRBD1. The CDR3 spans 16 residues. V lost 3 bases and J lost 2; bases outside the gene matches: 8. The V gene's germline CDR1 is SGHDT and CDR2 YYEEEE. The CDR3 nucleotides are TGTGCCAGCAGCTCGGGACAGGGATTTTGGAACTATGGCTACACCTTC. It codes for CASSSGQGFWNYGYTF.

The chain has TRBV21-1 and TRBJ2-7; whether TRBD2, the table's D call, matches the DNA was not checked. TRBV21-1 is a documented pseudogene. The CDR3 totals 14 residues. The CDR3 sequence: CASSPRGEGYEQYF. DNA for the CDR3: TGTGCCAGCAGCCCACGGGGGGAAGGGTACGAGCAGTACTTC.

The gene calls are TRBV7-2 and TRBJ2-1; D may be TRBD1 (5 bases). The CDR3 covers 15 residues. Trimming removed 1 base at V and 6 bases at J, with 13 bases between. Germline V lookup: CDR1 SGHTA, CDR2 FQGNSA. The CDR3 spells CASSLVFVGVNEQFF. CDR3 coding DNA: TGTGCCAGCAGCTTAGTGTTTGTAGGGGTCAATGAGCAGTTCTTC.

The genes are TRBV14 and TRBJ1-5, with D possibly matching TRBD1 (5 bases). The CDR3 has 17 amino acids. In germline, CDR1 is SGHDN, CDR2 FVKESK. Deletions cut 4 bases from V and 1 base from J, with 17 bases between. In DNA form, the CDR3 reads TGTGCCAGCAGCCCTCAGGGTCTGGAAGAGAGCAATCAGCCCCAGCATTTT. Translating it yields CASSPQGLEESNQPQHF.

V and J are TRBV7-2 and TRBJ1-1; TRBD1 matches at 7 bases. This CDR3 contains 13 residues. Germline CDR1 reads SGHTA; CDR2 reads FQGNSA. The J segment lost 3 bases and the V segment lost 5 bases, leaving 3 bases of the junction unmatched. CDR3 coding DNA: TGTGCCAGCAGCGCACAGGGGTACACTGAAGCTTTCTTT. The encoded protein is CASSAQGYTEAFF.

The rearrangement links TRBV28 to TRBJ1-3, with unresolved D. With 5 bases removed from V and 4 bases from J, the gap between germline ends came to 12 bases. The CDR3 is 14 residues long. Germline V gene data show CDR1 as MDHEN and CDR2 as SYDVKM. The CDR3 DNA reads as TGTGCCAGCAGTGCCGCTAGTCGGGGAAACACCATATATTTT. This codes for CASSAASRGNTIYF.

The J gene is TRBJ1-2, the V gene TRBV16, with TRBD1 as a possible D gene (6 bases). The V end was cut by 4 bases, the J end by 6 bases, with 18 bases between. The CDR3 loop spans 15 amino acids. Germline values: CDR1 KGHSY, CDR2 FQNENV. This chain's CDR3 is CASSPAGARTDGYTF. Here the CDR3 DNA reads TGTGCCAGCAGCCCGGCGGGGGCCCGAACTGATGGCTACACCTTC. Using reference TRBV16 and TRBJ1-2 for the parts outside the CDR3, the full variable domain is GEEVAQTPKHLVRGEGQKAKLYCAPIKGHSYVFWYQQVLKNEFKFLISFQNENVFDETGMPKERFSAKCLPNSPCSLEIQATKLEDSAVYFCASSPAGARTDGYTFGSGTRLTVV.

The chain employs TRBV2 and TRBJ2-7; 8 bases are shared with TRBD2. The germline gives CDR1 SNHLY, CDR2 FYNNEI. The trim removed 4 bases at V and 4 bases at J, leaving 3 bases unmatched. This CDR3 has 13 residues. The CDR3 here is CASSVLAGYEQYF. The CDR3 DNA reads TGTGCCAGCAGTGTTCTAGCGGGTTACGAGCAGTACTTC.

The rearrangement links TRBV4-1 to TRBJ1-1; weak D call: TRBD1 (6 bases). V shed 5 bases and J shed 5 bases, with 12 bases lying between them. CDR1 is MGHRA and CDR2 is YSYEKL in the germline V gene. This CDR3 region has 13 residues. CDR3 in DNA: TGCGCCAGCAGCTTATACAGGGTTACTGAAGCTTTCTTT. It specifies CASSLYRVTEAFF.

Turning to this clone: Other DNA sequences within the sample encode an identical CDR3. The chain employs TRBV6-5 and TRBJ2-5, with D possibly matching TRBD2 (6 bases). V gave up 0 bases and J gave up 2 bases, with 7 bases separating them. There are 14 residues in the CDR3. The germline V gene has CDR1 MNHEY and CDR2 SVGAGI. The CDR3 sequence is CASSYSLAQETQYF. CDR3 DNA sequence: TGTGCCAGCAGTTACTCACTAGCTCAAGAGACCCAGTACTTC.